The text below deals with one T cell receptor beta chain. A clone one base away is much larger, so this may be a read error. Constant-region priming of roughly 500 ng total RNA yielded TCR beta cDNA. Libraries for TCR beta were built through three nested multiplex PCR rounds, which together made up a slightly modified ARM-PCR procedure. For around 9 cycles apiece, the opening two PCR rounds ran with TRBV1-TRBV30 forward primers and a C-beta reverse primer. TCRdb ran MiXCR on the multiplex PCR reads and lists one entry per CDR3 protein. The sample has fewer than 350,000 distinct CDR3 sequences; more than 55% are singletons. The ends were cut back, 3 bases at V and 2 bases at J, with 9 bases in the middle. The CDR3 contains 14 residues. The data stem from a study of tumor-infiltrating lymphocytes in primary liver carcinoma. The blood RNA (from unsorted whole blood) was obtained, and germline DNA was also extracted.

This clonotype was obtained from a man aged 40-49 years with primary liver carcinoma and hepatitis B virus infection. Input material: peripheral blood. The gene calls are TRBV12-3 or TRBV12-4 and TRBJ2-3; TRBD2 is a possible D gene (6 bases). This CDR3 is CASSFRTNTDTQYF. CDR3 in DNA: TGTGCCAGCAGTTTCAGGACTAACACAGATACGCAGTATTTT.